The sequence of this TCR beta chain was determined in a study of technical replicates of blood from a few donors. The table lists this clone with a few counts. V was trimmed by 7 bases and J by 3 bases, leaving 9 bases between them. Per the germline V gene, CDR1 is MDHEN and CDR2 is SYDVKM. CDR3 length: 12 amino acids. Produced via immunoSEQ multiplex PCR; TCRdb's table is partial and in-frame only. The sample carries 74,000 or so clones, 96% recorded once. This clonotype was sampled from a human donor in good health. The sequenced sample consisted of T cells isolated from PBMCs. The chain uses TRBV28 and TRBJ1-1; perhaps TRBD1 as D (6 bases). DNA of the CDR3: TGTGCCAGCAAGTGGACAGACACTGAAGCTTTCTTT. It codes for CASKWTDTEAFF.